This is a list of T cell receptor beta chains from one sample in a study of early T cells in non-severe SARS-CoV-2 infection. TCRdb reprocessed the 5' RACE reads with MiXCR, giving one entry per CDR3 protein. The table includes around 37,000 distinct CDR3 sequences, 9% detected once. Input material: whole blood. The receptor source for this set is an adult who was a healthcare worker with PCR-confirmed SARS-CoV-2 infection or an uninfected control (not recorded which). Both conserved end residues are part of each CDR3. A D gene is named only where the DNA matches it firmly. Clone size is not always given. Where it is, it says once, few, many or a class for expanded clones.

d_gene: TRBD2
j_gene: TRBJ2-3
abundance: many
v_gene: TRBV11-2
CDR3nt: TGTGCCAGCAGCATCATACTAGCGGGGGATACGCAGTATTTT
CDR3aa: CASSIILAGDTQYF

d_gene: NA
j_gene: TRBJ2-7
abundance: few
v_gene: TRBV20-1
CDR3nt: TGCAGTGCAGAGATAGAGTCCAACTCCTACGAGCAGTACTTC
CDR3aa: CSAEIESNSYEQYF

d_gene: TRBD1
j_gene: TRBJ2-1
abundance: many
v_gene: TRBV11-3
CDR3nt: TGTGCCAGCAGCAAAGGGGGCCGGTCGGAGCAGTTCTTC
CDR3aa: CASSKGGRSEQFF

d_gene: NA
j_gene: TRBJ2-2
abundance: many
v_gene: TRBV7-9
CDR3nt: TGCGCCAGCAGCTTAAAGAACGGCCGAACCGGGGAGCTGTTTTTT
CDR3aa: CASSLKNGRTGELFF

d_gene: NA
j_gene: TRBJ1-3
abundance: many
v_gene: TRBV20-1
CDR3nt: TGCAGTGCTAGAGAAACAGGGTTCGGAAACACCATATATTTT
CDR3aa: CSARETGFGNTIYF

d_gene: TRBD2
j_gene: TRBJ2-3
abundance: many
v_gene: TRBV7-6
CDR3nt: TGTGCCAGCAGCTTTCGACTAGCGGGGGGGGATACGCAGTATTTT
CDR3aa: CASSFRLAGGDTQYF

d_gene: NA
j_gene: TRBJ1-2
abundance: NA
v_gene: TRBV6-2/TRBV6-3
CDR3nt: TGTGCCAGCAGTAACCAGGGAGTACGAGGCTACACCTTC
CDR3aa: CASSNQGVRGYTF

d_gene: TRBD2
j_gene: TRBJ2-3
abundance: many
v_gene: TRBV5-1
CDR3nt: TGCGCCAGCAGCTTGTTACTAGCGGGGGTAGATACGCAGTATTTT
CDR3aa: CASSLLLAGVDTQYF

d_gene: TRBD1
j_gene: TRBJ2-2
abundance: many
v_gene: TRBV7-9
CDR3nt: TGTGCCAGCGGCGGACAGGGCCGGACCGGGGAGCTGTTTTTT
CDR3aa: CASGGQGRTGELFF

d_gene: NA
j_gene: TRBJ2-7
abundance: few
v_gene: TRBV12-3/TRBV12-4
CDR3nt: NA
CDR3aa: CASSSSGQGFYEQYF

d_gene: NA
j_gene: TRBJ2-7
abundance: many
v_gene: TRBV5-1
CDR3nt: TGCGCCAGCAGCTTACCGACAGGCTACGAGCAGTACTTC
CDR3aa: CASSLPTGYEQYF

d_gene: TRBD1
j_gene: TRBJ2-2
abundance: once
v_gene: TRBV6-5
CDR3nt: TGTGCCAGCAGTTACGGGGACAGGAACACCGGGGAGCTGTTTTTT
CDR3aa: CASSYGDRNTGELFF

d_gene: TRBD1
j_gene: TRBJ2-7
abundance: NA
v_gene: TRBV11-2
CDR3nt: TGTGCCAGCAGCGCAGACAGGGGTAGGACCTACGAGCAGTACTTC
CDR3aa: CASSADRGRTYEQYF

d_gene: NA
j_gene: TRBJ2-7
abundance: many
v_gene: TRBV12-3/TRBV12-4
CDR3nt: TGTGCCAGCAGTTTAGTATTCAGGGGGGACGAGCAGTACTTC
CDR3aa: CASSLVFRGDEQYF

d_gene: TRBD1
j_gene: TRBJ1-1
abundance: many
v_gene: TRBV7-9
CDR3nt: TGTGCCGGGATTACCACAGGGGGAGAAACTGAAGCTTTCTTT
CDR3aa: CAGITTGGETEAFF

d_gene: NA
j_gene: TRBJ2-3
abundance: many
v_gene: TRBV30
CDR3nt: TGTGCCTGGAGTTGGAGGCGAGATACGCAGTATTTT
CDR3aa: CAWSWRRDTQYF

d_gene: TRBD1
j_gene: TRBJ1-4
abundance: many
v_gene: TRBV25-1
CDR3nt: TGTGCCAGCAGTCGCGGGACAGGCGGGAGTGGAGTAAAACTGTTTTTT
CDR3aa: CASSRGTGGSGVKLFF

d_gene: NA
j_gene: TRBJ2-7
abundance: few
v_gene: TRBV18
CDR3nt: TGTGCCAGCTCACCACCTAGCGGCCCCACTCGGGGCGAGCAGTACTTC
CDR3aa: CASSPPSGPTRGEQYF

d_gene: NA
j_gene: TRBJ2-3
abundance: many
v_gene: TRBV10-3
CDR3nt: TGTGCCATCAGTGAGTCCGTGGCAGATACGCAGTATTTT
CDR3aa: CAISESVADTQYF

d_gene: TRBD1
j_gene: TRBJ2-7
abundance: NA
v_gene: TRBV6-5
CDR3nt: TGTGCCAGCGGCGGGACAGGGGGCGAGCAGTACTTC
CDR3aa: CASGGTGGEQYF

d_gene: NA
j_gene: TRBJ2-1
abundance: few
v_gene: TRBV7-3
CDR3nt: TGTGCCAGCAGCTTATTCCCCGGGGTAGCTTCTAAAATGAATGAGCAGTTCTTC
CDR3aa: CASSLFPGVASKMNEQFF

d_gene: NA
j_gene: TRBJ1-3
abundance: NA
v_gene: TRBV29-1
CDR3nt: TGCAGCGCCCGCTTCAGCTCTGGAAACACCATATATTTT
CDR3aa: CSARFSSGNTIYF

d_gene: NA
j_gene: TRBJ1-2
abundance: NA
v_gene: TRBV2
CDR3nt: TGTGCCAGCAGTGAGGGGGGTGACGGCTATGGCTACACCTTC
CDR3aa: CASSEGGDGYGYTF

d_gene: NA
j_gene: TRBJ1-2
abundance: many
v_gene: TRBV6-5
CDR3nt: TGTGCCAGCAGTGAGACAGTTAACTATGGCTACACCTTC
CDR3aa: CASSETVNYGYTF

d_gene: NA
j_gene: TRBJ2-3
abundance: many
v_gene: TRBV10-1
CDR3nt: TGCGCCAGCAGGGGGGAAATCACAGATACGCAGTATTTT
CDR3aa: CASRGEITDTQYF

d_gene: NA
j_gene: TRBJ1-6
abundance: many
v_gene: TRBV5-4
CDR3nt: TGTGCCAGCAGCAGGGTAGCATCTTATAATTCACCCCTCCACTTT
CDR3aa: CASSRVASYNSPLHF

d_gene: TRBD2
j_gene: TRBJ2-3
abundance: NA
v_gene: TRBV6-6
CDR3nt: TGTGCCAGCAGTTACGGGGGGAGGACTAGCGGGGTAGATACGCAGTATTTT
CDR3aa: CASSYGGRTSGVDTQYF

d_gene: NA
j_gene: TRBJ2-1
abundance: many
v_gene: TRBV5-1
CDR3nt: TGCGCCAGCAGCTTGGCTGTAGGGAACAATGAGCAGTTCTTC
CDR3aa: CASSLAVGNNEQFF

d_gene: NA
j_gene: TRBJ2-7
abundance: many
v_gene: TRBV20-1
CDR3nt: TGCAGTGCTAGGGGGGCAGCGCGTGGCGGTTGGTCCTACGAGCAGTACTTC
CDR3aa: CSARGAARGGWSYEQYF

d_gene: NA
j_gene: TRBJ1-1
abundance: many
v_gene: TRBV12-3/TRBV12-4
CDR3nt: TGTGCCAGCAGTCCGGGTTACACTGAAGCTTTCTTT
CDR3aa: CASSPGYTEAFF

d_gene: NA
j_gene: TRBJ1-3
abundance: many
v_gene: TRBV4-3
CDR3nt: TGCGCCAGCAGCCAAGTAAGGACCTCTGGAAACACCATATATTTT
CDR3aa: CASSQVRTSGNTIYF

d_gene: NA
j_gene: TRBJ1-3
abundance: few
v_gene: TRBV5-1
CDR3nt: TGCGCCAGCTCCCGGGACGGCTCCTCTGGAAACACCATATATTTT
CDR3aa: CASSRDGSSGNTIYF

d_gene: TRBD1
j_gene: TRBJ1-6
abundance: few
v_gene: TRBV30
CDR3nt: TGTGCCTGGAGTAGCGGACAGGAGGTTTCACCCCTCCACTTT
CDR3aa: CAWSSGQEVSPLHF

d_gene: TRBD1
j_gene: TRBJ1-5
abundance: few
v_gene: TRBV4-2
CDR3nt: TGTGCCAGCAGCCAAGATCACAGGGGCGCAAGCAATCAGCCCCAGCATTTT
CDR3aa: CASSQDHRGASNQPQHF

d_gene: NA
j_gene: TRBJ2-3
abundance: few
v_gene: TRBV29-1
CDR3nt: TGCAGCCACCGGGACCACACAGATACGCAGTATTTT
CDR3aa: CSHRDHTDTQYF

d_gene: TRBD1
j_gene: TRBJ2-7
abundance: few
v_gene: TRBV20-1
CDR3nt: TGCAGTGCTACCTGGGACAGGGGGTACGAGCAGTACTTC
CDR3aa: CSATWDRGYEQYF

d_gene: TRBD1
j_gene: TRBJ2-1
abundance: many
v_gene: TRBV20-1
CDR3nt: TGCAGTGCTAGAGATGGGAGGACAGGGGAGGGTGAGCAGTTCTTC
CDR3aa: CSARDGRTGEGEQFF

d_gene: TRBD1
j_gene: TRBJ1-4
abundance: NA
v_gene: TRBV12-3/TRBV12-4
CDR3nt: TGTGCCAGCAGTCGACAGGGAGGTGAAAAACTGTTTTTT
CDR3aa: CASSRQGGEKLFF

d_gene: NA
j_gene: TRBJ2-2
abundance: NA
v_gene: TRBV7-2
CDR3nt: TGTGCCAGCAGCTTAACTAGCACTAACGGCGGGGAGCTGTTTTTT
CDR3aa: CASSLTSTNGGELFF

d_gene: TRBD2
j_gene: TRBJ2-3
abundance: many
v_gene: TRBV30
CDR3nt: TGTGCCTGGAGTGTACGTAGCGGGACAGATACGCAGTATTTT
CDR3aa: CAWSVRSGTDTQYF

d_gene: TRBD1
j_gene: TRBJ1-4
abundance: NA
v_gene: TRBV20-1
CDR3nt: TGCAGTGCTAGACCCCGGACAGGCGGGGAACTGTTTTTT
CDR3aa: CSARPRTGGELFF

d_gene: TRBD2
j_gene: TRBJ2-5
abundance: NA
v_gene: TRBV11-1
CDR3nt: TGTGCCAGCATCAATAGCGGGGGTCCTTCGGAGACCCAGTACTTC
CDR3aa: CASINSGGPSETQYF

d_gene: TRBD2
j_gene: TRBJ2-3
abundance: NA
v_gene: TRBV6-2/TRBV6-3
CDR3nt: TGTGCCAGCACCGCACGGGGACTAGCATCAGATACGCAGTATTTT
CDR3aa: CASTARGLASDTQYF

d_gene: TRBD2
j_gene: TRBJ2-7
abundance: many
v_gene: TRBV11-2
CDR3nt: TGTGCCACCGGGACTAGCGCCTACGAGCAGTACTTC
CDR3aa: CATGTSAYEQYF

d_gene: NA
j_gene: TRBJ1-3
abundance: many
v_gene: TRBV5-4
CDR3nt: TGTGCCAGCAGCGGTGACTCTGGAAACACCATATATTTT
CDR3aa: CASSGDSGNTIYF

d_gene: TRBD2
j_gene: TRBJ2-7
abundance: many
v_gene: TRBV6-4
CDR3nt: TGTGCCAGCTGCCTGCGGGGGTACGAGCAGTACTTC
CDR3aa: CASCLRGYEQYF

d_gene: TRBD2
j_gene: TRBJ2-7
abundance: many
v_gene: TRBV11-3
CDR3nt: TGTGCCAGCAGCTTAGAGGCGGGGGGCGCCTACGAGCAGTACTTC
CDR3aa: CASSLEAGGAYEQYF

d_gene: NA
j_gene: TRBJ1-5
abundance: many
v_gene: TRBV2
CDR3nt: TGTGCCAGCACCGGAGAGGGGGGGAGTGGCAATCAGCCCCAGCATTTT
CDR3aa: CASTGEGGSGNQPQHF

d_gene: TRBD2
j_gene: TRBJ2-3
abundance: few
v_gene: TRBV20-1
CDR3nt: TGCAGTGCCGGACTAGCGGGGACCTCAGGCACAGATACGCAGTATTTT
CDR3aa: CSAGLAGTSGTDTQYF

d_gene: NA
j_gene: TRBJ1-6
abundance: NA
v_gene: TRBV12-3/TRBV12-4
CDR3nt: TGTGCCAGCACCCACGTGGGGGGTGCTAATTCACCCCTCCACTTT
CDR3aa: CASTHVGGANSPLHF

d_gene: NA
j_gene: TRBJ1-6
abundance: many
v_gene: TRBV19
CDR3nt: TGTGCCAGTAGTATCGCGCGGTGGGGTTCACCCCTCCACTTT
CDR3aa: CASSIARWGSPLHF

d_gene: NA
j_gene: TRBJ2-1
abundance: few
v_gene: TRBV5-5
CDR3nt: TGTGCCAGCAGCTTGTCCTCAGGGTCCTACAATGAGCAGTTCTTC
CDR3aa: CASSLSSGSYNEQFF

d_gene: NA
j_gene: TRBJ2-7
abundance: many
v_gene: TRBV10-2
CDR3nt: TGCGCCAGCTCTGATTATTTTGGACGGGACGAGCAGTACTTC
CDR3aa: CASSDYFGRDEQYF

d_gene: NA
j_gene: TRBJ2-3
abundance: once
v_gene: TRBV3-1
CDR3nt: TGTGCCAGCAGCCCCCGGGGCAGGGCGTTCACAGATACGCAGTATTTT
CDR3aa: CASSPRGRAFTDTQYF

d_gene: TRBD2
j_gene: TRBJ2-5
abundance: many
v_gene: TRBV7-3
CDR3nt: TGTGCCAGCGCTAGCGGGGGCCGCGGACAAGAGACCCAGTACTTC
CDR3aa: CASASGGRGQETQYF

d_gene: TRBD1
j_gene: TRBJ1-5
abundance: NA
v_gene: TRBV19
CDR3nt: TGTGCCACCAACGGACAGGGTGTTCAGCCCCAGCATTTT
CDR3aa: CATNGQGVQPQHF

d_gene: TRBD1
j_gene: TRBJ2-7
abundance: many
v_gene: TRBV6-2/TRBV6-3
CDR3nt: TGTGCCAGCAGTCGCTGGGACAGGGAGTTTCGCTACGAGCAGTACTTC
CDR3aa: CASSRWDREFRYEQYF

d_gene: TRBD1
j_gene: TRBJ2-1
abundance: NA
v_gene: TRBV27
CDR3nt: TGTGCCAGCAGAAAGGACAGGGGGATATATGAGCAGTTCTTC
CDR3aa: CASRKDRGIYEQFF

d_gene: NA
j_gene: TRBJ2-5
abundance: NA
v_gene: TRBV20-1
CDR3nt: TGCAGTGCTAGAGTACAGGGATACCAAGAGACCCAGTACTTC
CDR3aa: CSARVQGYQETQYF

d_gene: NA
j_gene: TRBJ1-4
abundance: many
v_gene: TRBV25-1
CDR3nt: TGTGCCAGCAGTGTCCAGTCCGGACAACATGAAAAACTGTTTTTT
CDR3aa: CASSVQSGQHEKLFF